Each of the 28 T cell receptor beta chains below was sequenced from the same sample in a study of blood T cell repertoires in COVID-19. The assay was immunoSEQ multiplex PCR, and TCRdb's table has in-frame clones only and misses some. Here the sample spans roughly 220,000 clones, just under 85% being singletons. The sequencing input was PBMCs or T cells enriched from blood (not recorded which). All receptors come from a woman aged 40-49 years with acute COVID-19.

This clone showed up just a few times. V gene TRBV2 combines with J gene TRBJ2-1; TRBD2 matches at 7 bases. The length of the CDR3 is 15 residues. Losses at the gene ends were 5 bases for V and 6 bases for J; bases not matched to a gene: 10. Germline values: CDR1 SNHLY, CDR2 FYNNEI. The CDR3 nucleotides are TGTGCCAGCAGTCCCGGGACTACGGGACTCAATGAGCAGTTCTTC. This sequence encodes CASSPGTTGLNEQFF.

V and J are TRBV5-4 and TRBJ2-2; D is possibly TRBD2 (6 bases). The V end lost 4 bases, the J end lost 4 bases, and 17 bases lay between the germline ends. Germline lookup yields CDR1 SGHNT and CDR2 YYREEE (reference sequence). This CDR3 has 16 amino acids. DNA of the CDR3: TGTGCCAGCAGCCAGGGTGGGGGAGGTGTCACCGGGGAGCTGTTTTTT. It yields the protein CASSQGGGGVTGELFF.

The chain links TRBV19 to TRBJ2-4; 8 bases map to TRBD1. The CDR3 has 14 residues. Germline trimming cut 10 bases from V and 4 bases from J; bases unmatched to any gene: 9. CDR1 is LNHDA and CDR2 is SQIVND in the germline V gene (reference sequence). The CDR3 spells CATQTTGGKNIQYF. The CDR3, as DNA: TGTGCCACCCAGACCACAGGGGGAAAAAACATTCAGTACTTC.

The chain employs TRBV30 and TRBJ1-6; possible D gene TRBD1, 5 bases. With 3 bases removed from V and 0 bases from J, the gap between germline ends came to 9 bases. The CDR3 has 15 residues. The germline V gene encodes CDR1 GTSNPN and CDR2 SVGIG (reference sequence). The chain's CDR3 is CAWRGQGSYNSPLHF. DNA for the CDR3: TGTGCCTGGAGAGGGCAGGGCTCCTATAATTCACCCCTCCACTTT. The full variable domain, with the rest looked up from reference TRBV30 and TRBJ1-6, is SQTIHQWPATLVQPVGSPLSLECTVEGTSNPNLYWYRQAAGRGLQLLFYSVGIGQISSEVPQNLSASRPQDRQFILSSKKLLLSDSGFYLCAWRGQGSYNSPLHFGNGTRLTVT.

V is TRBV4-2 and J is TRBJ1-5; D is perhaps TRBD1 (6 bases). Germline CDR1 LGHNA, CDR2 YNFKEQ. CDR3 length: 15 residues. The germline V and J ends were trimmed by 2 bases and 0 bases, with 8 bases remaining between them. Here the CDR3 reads CASSQPGVSNQPQHF. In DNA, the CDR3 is TGTGCCAGCAGCCAACCAGGGGTTAGCAATCAGCCCCAGCATTTT.

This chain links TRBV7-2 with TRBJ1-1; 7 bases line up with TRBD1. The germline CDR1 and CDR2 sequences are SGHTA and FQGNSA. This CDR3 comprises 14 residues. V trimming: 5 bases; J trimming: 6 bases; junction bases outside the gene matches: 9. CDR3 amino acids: CASSQEGAGPEAFF. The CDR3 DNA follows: TGTGCCAGCAGCCAAGAGGGGGCCGGCCCTGAAGCTTTCTTT.

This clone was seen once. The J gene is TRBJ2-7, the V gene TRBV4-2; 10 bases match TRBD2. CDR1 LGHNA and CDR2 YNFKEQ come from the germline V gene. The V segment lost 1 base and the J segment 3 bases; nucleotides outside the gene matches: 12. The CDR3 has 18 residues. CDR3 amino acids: CASSQADVSGGARYEQYF. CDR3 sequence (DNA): TGTGCCAGCAGCCAAGCGGATGTAAGCGGGGGGGCCCGCTACGAGCAGTACTTC.

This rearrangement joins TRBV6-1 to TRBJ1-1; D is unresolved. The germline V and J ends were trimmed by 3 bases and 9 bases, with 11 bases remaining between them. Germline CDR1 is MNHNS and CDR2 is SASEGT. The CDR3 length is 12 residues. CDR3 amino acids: CASSDPRFKAFF. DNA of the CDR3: TGTGCCAGCAGTGACCCCAGGTTTAAAGCTTTCTTT.

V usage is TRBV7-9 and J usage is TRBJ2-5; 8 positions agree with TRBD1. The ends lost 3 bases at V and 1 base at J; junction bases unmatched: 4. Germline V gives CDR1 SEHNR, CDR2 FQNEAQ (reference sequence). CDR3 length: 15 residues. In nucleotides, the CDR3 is TGTGCCAGCAGCTTGGGACAGGCGATCCAAGAGACCCAGTACTTC. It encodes CASSLGQAIQETQYF.

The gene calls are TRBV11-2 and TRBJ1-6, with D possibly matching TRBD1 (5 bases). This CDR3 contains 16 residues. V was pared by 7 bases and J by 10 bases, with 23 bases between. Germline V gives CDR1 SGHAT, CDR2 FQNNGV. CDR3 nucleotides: TGTGCCAGCAAGCTTATATCAGGGAGGGCCGGGTCACCCCTCCACTTT. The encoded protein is CASKLISGRAGSPLHF.

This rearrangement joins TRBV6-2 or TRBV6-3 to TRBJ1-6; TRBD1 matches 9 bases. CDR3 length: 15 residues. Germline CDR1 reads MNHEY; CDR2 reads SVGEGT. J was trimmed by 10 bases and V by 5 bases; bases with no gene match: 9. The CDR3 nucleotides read TGTGCCAGCAGTGACAGGGGGTCGATTGGGTCACCCCTCCACTTT. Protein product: CASSDRGSIGSPLHF.

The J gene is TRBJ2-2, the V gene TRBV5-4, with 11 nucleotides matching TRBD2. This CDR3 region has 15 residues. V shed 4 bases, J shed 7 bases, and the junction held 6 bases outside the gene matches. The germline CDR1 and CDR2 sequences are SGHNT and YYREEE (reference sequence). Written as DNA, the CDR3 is TGTGCCAGCAGCCGTAGCGGGGGGGCCGTCGGGGAGCTGTTTTTT. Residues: CASSRSGGAVGELFF.

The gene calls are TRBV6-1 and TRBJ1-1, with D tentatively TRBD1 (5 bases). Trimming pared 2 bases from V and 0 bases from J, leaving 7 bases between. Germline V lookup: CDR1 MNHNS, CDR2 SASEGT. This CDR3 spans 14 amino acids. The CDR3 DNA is TGTGCCAGCAGTGAACAGGGTCTGAACACTGAAGCTTTCTTT. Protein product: CASSEQGLNTEAFF.

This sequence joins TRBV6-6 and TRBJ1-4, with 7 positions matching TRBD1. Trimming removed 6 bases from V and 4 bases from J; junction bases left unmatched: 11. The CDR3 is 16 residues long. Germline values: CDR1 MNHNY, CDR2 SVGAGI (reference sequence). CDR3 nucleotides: TGTGCCAGCAGGGACGGGACAGCGCATATTAATGAAAAACTGTTTTTT. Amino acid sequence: CASRDGTAHINEKLFF.

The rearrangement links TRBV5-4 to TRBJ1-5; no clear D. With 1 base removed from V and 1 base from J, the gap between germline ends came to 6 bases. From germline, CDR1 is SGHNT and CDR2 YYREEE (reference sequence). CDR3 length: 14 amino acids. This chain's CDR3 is CASSLSGSNQPQHF. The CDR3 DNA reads TGTGCCAGCAGCTTGTCGGGAAGCAATCAGCCCCAGCATTTT.

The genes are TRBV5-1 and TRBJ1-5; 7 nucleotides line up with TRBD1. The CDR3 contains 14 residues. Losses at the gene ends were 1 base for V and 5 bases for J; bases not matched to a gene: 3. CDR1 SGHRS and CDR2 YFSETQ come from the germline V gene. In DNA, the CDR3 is TGCGCCAGCAGCTTGTGGACAGGTGATCAGCCCCAGCATTTT. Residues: CASSLWTGDQPQHF.

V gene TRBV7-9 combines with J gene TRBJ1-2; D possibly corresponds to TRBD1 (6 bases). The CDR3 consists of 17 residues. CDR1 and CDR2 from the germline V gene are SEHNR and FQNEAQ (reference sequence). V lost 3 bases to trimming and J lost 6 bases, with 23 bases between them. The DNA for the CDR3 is TGTGCCAGCAGCTTTTCTTCGGGACCGGGGGGCGTGGATGGCTACACCTTC. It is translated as CASSFSSGPGGVDGYTF.

The CDR3 region has the DNA TGTGCCAGCAGTTTTTCGACAGGGGCGGGTGAAAAACTGTTTTTT. As protein: CASSFSTGAGEKLFF. The chain has TRBV7-8 and TRBJ1-4; 8 bases align to TRBD1. V was clipped by 6 bases and J by 7 bases; unmatched bases: 10. Germline CDR1 is SGHVS and CDR2 is FQNEAQ. CDR3 size: 15 residues.

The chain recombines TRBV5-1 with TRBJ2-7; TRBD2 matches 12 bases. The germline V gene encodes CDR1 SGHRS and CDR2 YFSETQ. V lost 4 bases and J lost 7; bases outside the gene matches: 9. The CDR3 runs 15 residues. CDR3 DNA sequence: TGCGCCAGCAGCGGGATGACTAGCGGGAGTTGGGAGCAGTACTTC. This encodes CASSGMTSGSWEQYF.

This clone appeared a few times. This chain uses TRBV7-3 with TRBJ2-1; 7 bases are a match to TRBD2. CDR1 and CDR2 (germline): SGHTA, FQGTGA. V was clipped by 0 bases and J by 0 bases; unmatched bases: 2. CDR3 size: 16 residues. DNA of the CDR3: TGTGCCAGCAGCTTAACCGGGGGGTCCTCCTACAATGAGCAGTTCTTC. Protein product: CASSLTGGSSYNEQFF.

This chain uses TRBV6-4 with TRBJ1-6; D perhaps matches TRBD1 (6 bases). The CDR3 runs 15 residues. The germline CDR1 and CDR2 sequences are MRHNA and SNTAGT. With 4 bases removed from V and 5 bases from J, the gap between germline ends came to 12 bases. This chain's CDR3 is CASSAEGGNNSPLHF. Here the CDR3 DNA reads TGTGCCAGCAGTGCTGAAGGGGGTAATAATTCACCCCTCCACTTT.

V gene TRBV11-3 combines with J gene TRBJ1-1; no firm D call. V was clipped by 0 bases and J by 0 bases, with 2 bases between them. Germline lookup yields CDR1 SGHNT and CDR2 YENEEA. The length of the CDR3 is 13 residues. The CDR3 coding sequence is TGTGCCAGCAGCTTAGATATGAACACTGAAGCTTTCTTT. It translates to CASSLDMNTEAFF. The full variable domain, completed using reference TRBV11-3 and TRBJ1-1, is EAGVVQSPRYKIIEKKQPVAFWCNPISGHNTLYWYLQNLGQGPELLIRYENEEAVDDSQLPKDRFSAERLKGVDSTLKIQPAELGDSAVYLCASSLDMNTEAFFGQGTRLTVV.

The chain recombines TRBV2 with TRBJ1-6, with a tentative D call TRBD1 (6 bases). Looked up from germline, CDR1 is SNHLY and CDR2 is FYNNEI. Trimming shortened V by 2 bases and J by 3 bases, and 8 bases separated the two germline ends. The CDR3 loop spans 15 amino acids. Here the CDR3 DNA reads TGTGCCAGCAGTGAACAGGACAGCTATAATTCACCCCTCCACTTT. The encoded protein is CASSEQDSYNSPLHF.

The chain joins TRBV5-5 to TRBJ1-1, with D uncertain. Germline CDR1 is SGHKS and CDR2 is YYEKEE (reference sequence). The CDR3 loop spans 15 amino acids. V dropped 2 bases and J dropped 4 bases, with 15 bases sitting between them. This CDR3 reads CASSFSGTGSTEAFF. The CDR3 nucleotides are TGTGCCAGCAGCTTTAGTGGTACGGGGAGCACTGAAGCTTTCTTT.

The CDR3 here is CASRSTGGVTEAFF. In DNA, the CDR3 is TGTGCCAGCAGATCGACAGGGGGAGTAACTGAAGCTTTCTTT. J is TRBJ1-1 and V is TRBV27; 9 bases are shared with TRBD1. Unmatched junction bases numbered 7, after V lost 6 bases and J lost 5 bases. The CDR3 has 14 residues. Looked up from germline, CDR1 is MNHEY and CDR2 is SMNVEV (reference sequence).

CDR3 residues: CASSFAQGMVRAEGNGYTF. The CDR3 coding sequence is TGTGCCAGCAGTTTCGCGCAGGGAATGGTACGGGCCGAAGGGAATGGCTACACCTTC. This rearrangement joins TRBV28 to TRBJ1-2; perhaps TRBD1 as D (5 bases). Germline V gene data show CDR1 as MDHEN and CDR2 as SYDVKM. V lost 3 bases, J lost 6 bases, and 29 bases lay in between. The CDR3 has 19 amino acids.

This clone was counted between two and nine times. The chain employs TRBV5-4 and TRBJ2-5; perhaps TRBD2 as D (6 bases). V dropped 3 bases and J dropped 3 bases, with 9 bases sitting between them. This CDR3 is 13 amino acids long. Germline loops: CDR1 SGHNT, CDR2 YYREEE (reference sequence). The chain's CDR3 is CASSSLAEETQYF. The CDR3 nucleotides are TGTGCCAGCAGCTCCTTAGCGGAAGAGACCCAGTACTTC.

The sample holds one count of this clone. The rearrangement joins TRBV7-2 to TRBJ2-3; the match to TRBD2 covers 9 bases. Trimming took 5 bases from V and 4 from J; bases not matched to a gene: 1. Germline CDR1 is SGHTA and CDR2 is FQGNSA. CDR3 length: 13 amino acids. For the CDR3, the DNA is TGTGCCAGCAGCCGCGGGGGGGCAGATACGCAGTATTTT. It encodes CASSRGGADTQYF.